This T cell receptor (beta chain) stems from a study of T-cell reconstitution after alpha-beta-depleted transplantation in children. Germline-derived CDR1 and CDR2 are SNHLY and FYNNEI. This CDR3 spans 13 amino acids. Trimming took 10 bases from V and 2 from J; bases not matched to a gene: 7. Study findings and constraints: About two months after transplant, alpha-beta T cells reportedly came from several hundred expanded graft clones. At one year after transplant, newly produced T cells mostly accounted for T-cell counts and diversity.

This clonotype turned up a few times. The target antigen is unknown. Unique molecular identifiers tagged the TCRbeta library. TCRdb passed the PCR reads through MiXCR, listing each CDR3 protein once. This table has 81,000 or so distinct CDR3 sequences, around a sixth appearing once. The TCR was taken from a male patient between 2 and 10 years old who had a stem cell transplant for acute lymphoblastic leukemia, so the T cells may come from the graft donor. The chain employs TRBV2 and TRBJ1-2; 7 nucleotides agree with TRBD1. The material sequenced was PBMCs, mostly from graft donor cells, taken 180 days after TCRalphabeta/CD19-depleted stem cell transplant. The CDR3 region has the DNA TGTGCCACCCCAGGGGGTGCGAACTATGGCTACACCTTC. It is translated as CATPGGANYGYTF.